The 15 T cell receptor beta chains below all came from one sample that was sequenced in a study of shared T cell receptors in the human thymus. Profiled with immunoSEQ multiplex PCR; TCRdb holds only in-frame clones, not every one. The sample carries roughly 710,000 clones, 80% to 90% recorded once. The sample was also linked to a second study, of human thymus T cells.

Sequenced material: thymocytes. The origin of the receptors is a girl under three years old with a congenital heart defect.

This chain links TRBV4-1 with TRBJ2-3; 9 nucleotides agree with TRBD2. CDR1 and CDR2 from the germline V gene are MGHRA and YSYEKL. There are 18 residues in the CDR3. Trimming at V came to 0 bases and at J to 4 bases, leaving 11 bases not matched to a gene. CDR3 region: CASSQDPADSGGSDTQYF. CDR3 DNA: TGCGCCAGCAGCCAAGATCCGGCGGATAGCGGGGGTTCAGATACGCAGTATTTT.

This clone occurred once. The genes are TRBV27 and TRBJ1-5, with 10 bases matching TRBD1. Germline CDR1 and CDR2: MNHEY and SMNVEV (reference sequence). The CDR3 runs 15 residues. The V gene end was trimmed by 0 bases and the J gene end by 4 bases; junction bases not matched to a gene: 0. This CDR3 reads CASSLSGQGNQPQHF. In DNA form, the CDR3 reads TGTGCCAGCAGTTTATCGGGACAGGGGAATCAGCCCCAGCATTTT.

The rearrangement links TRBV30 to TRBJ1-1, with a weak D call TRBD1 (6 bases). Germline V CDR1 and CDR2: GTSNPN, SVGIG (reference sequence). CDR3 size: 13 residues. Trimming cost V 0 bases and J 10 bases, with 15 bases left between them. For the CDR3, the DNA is TGTGCCTGGAGTGTACCAGGGGCGGTGGTAGCTTTCTTT. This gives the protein CAWSVPGAVVAFF.

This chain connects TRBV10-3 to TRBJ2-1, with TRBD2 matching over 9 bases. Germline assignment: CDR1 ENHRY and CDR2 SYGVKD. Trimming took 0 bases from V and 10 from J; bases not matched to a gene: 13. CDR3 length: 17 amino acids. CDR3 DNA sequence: TGTGCCATCAGTGAGTCTCGCGGGGGACTAGCCTGTGTGGAGCAGTTCTTC. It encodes CAISESRGGLACVEQFF.

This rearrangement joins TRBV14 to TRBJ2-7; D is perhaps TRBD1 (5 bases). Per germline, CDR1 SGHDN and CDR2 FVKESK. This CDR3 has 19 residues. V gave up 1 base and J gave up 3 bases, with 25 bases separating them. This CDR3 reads CASSQGEATTGPSDYEQYF. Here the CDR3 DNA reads TGTGCCAGCAGCCAAGGGGAAGCGACCACAGGCCCTAGTGACTACGAGCAGTACTTC.

CDR3 protein: CASTLPVTGVTRRNTEAFF. The CDR3 DNA is TGTGCCAGCACATTGCCAGTTACGGGGGTGACCCGACGGAACACTGAAGCTTTCTTT. The chain recombines TRBV7-8 with TRBJ1-1; D is perhaps TRBD1 (5 bases). The CDR3 loop spans 19 amino acids. V shed 7 bases and J shed 1 base, with 28 bases lying between them. The germline V gene has CDR1 SGHVS and CDR2 FQNEAQ.

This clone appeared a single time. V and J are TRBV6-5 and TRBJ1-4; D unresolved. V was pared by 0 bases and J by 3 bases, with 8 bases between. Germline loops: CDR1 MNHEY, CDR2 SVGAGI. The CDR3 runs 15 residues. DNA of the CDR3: TGTGCCAGCAGTTACTCTGGGCAGCCTAATGAAAAACTGTTTTTT. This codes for CASSYSGQPNEKLFF.

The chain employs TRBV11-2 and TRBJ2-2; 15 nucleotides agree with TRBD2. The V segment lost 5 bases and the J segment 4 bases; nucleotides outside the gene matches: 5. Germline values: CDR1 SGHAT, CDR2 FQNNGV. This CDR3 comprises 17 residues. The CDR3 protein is CASSAGTSGGITGELFF. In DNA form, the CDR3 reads TGTGCCAGCAGCGCCGGGACTAGCGGGGGGATCACCGGGGAGCTGTTTTTT.

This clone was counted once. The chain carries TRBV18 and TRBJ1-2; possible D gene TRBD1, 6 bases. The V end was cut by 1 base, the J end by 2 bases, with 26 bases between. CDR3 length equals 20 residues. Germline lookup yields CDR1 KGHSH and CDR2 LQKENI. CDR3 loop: CASSPRRFRYRAPKNYGYTF. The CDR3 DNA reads TGTGCCAGCTCACCACGCCGTTTTCGCTACAGGGCCCCAAAGAACTATGGCTACACCTTC.

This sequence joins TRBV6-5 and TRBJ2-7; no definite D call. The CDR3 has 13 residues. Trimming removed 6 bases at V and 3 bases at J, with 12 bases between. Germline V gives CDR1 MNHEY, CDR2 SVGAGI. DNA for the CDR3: TGTGCCAGCAGCCTACCTCTCGTCTACGAGCAGTACTTC. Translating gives CASSLPLVYEQYF.

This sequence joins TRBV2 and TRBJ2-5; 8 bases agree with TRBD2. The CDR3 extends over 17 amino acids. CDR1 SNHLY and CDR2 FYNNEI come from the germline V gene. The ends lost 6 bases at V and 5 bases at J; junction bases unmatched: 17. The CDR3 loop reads CASRAPSSGVLGETQYF. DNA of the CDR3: TGTGCCAGCAGGGCTCCGAGTAGCGGGGTCTTAGGGGAGACCCAGTACTTC.

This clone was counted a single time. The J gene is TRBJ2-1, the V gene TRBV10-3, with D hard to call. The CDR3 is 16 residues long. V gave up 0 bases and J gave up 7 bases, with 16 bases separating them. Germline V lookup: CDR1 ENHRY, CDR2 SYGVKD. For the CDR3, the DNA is TGTGCCATCAGTGAGTCGAGCCAAGCTAGATATAATGAGCAGTTCTTC. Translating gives CAISESSQARYNEQFF.

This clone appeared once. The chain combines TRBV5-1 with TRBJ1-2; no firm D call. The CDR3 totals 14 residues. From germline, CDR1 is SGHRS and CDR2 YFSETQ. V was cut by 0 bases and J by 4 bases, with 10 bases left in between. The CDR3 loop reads CASSLAANLYGYTF. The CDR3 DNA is TGCGCCAGCAGCTTGGCCGCGAACCTCTATGGCTACACCTTC.

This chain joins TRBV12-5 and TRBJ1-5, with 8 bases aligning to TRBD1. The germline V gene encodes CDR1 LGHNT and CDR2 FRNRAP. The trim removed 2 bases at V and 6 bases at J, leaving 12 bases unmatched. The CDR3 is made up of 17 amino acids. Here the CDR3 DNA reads TGTGCTAGTGGTTTGTCTCATGGACAGGGCAGGGGTCAGCCCCAGCATTTT. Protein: CASGLSHGQGRGQPQHF.

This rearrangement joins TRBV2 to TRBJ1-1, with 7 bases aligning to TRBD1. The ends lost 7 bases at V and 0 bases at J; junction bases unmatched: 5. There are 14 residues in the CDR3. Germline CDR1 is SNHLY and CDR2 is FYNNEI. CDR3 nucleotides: TGTGCCAGCAAACCGACAGGGATGAACACTGAAGCTTTCTTT. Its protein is CASKPTGMNTEAFF.